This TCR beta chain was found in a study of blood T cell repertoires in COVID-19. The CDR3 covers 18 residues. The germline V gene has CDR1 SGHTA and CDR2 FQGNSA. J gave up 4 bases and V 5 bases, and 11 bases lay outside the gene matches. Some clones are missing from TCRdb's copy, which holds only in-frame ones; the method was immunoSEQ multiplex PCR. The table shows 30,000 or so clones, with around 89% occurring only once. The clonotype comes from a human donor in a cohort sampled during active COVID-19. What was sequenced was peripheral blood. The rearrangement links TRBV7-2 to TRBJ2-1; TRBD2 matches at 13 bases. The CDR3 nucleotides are TGTGCCAGCAGCAAAACTCCGGGACTAGCGGGGCCTTACAATGAGCAGTTCTTC. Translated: CASSKTPGLAGPYNEQFF.